This T cell receptor (beta chain) was observed in a study of Graves' ophthalmopathy and Graves' hyperthyroidism. Per germline, CDR1 SGDLS and CDR2 YYNGEE. The CDR3 loop spans 17 amino acids. V lost 3 bases and J 4 bases, leaving 20 bases between the germline ends. Amplification of TCR beta CDR3 regions used RNA transcripts. HTBI-primed RT-PCR formed the first round, and a multiplex PCR formed the second. TCRdb re-called the multiplex PCR reads with MiXCR, one entry per CDR3 protein. The sample has 500,000 to 800,000 distinct CDR3 sequences; under 50% are singletons. The chain links TRBV9 to TRBJ1-3, with a weak D call TRBD1 (6 bases). Specimen: peripheral blood. This TCR was recovered from an adult man with Graves' ophthalmopathy. CDR3 amino acids: CASSASTGKLWGNTIYF. As DNA, the CDR3 is TGTGCCAGCAGCGCCTCCACAGGGAAACTGTGGGGAAACACCATATATTTT.